This T cell receptor beta chain came from a study of cytomegalovirus exposure and HLA in healthy donors. Findings of the study overall: That first-cohort TCR clusters tended to co-occur in the 90 to 150 validation repertoires was found in a later analysis. Cytomegalovirus association was assigned to approximately 160 TCR beta chains.

Method: immunoSEQ multiplex PCR; TCRdb's copy keeps in-frame clones and lacks some. The sample holds around 65,000 clones, 80% to 95% seen once. With 3 bases clipped from V and 2 bases from J, the junction kept 4 bases outside the gene matches. In germline, CDR1 is SGHRS, CDR2 YFSETQ. The CDR3 is 14 residues long. Note on this clone: What it recognizes is unknown. Other DNA variants within this sample encode the same CDR3.

The receptor was derived from a young man in good health and CMV-seropositive. The chain employs TRBV5-1 and TRBJ2-7, with TRBD1 matching over 8 bases. Sequencing was done on a sample of PBMCs. CDR3 amino acids: CASSSGTGAYEQYF. The CDR3 DNA is TGCGCCAGCAGCTCAGGGACAGGAGCCTACGAGCAGTACTTC.